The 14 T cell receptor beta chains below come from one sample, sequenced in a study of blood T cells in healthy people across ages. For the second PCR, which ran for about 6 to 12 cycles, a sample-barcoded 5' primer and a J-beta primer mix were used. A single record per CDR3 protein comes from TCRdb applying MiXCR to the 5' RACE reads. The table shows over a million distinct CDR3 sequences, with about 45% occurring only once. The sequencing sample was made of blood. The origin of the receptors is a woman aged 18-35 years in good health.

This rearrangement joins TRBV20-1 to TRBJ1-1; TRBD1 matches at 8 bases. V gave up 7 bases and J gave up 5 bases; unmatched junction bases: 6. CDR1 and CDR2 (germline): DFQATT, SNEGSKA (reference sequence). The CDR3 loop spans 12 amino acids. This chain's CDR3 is CSVPGQVTEAFF. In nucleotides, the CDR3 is TGCAGTGTTCCGGGACAGGTGACTGAAGCTTTCTTT.

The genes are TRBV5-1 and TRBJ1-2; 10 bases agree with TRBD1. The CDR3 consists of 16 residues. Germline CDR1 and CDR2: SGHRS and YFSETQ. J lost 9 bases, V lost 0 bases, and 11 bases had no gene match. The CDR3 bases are TGCGCCAGCAGCTTGGGGGCGACAGGGGGCGAACGGCGCTACACCTTC. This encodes CASSLGATGGERRYTF.

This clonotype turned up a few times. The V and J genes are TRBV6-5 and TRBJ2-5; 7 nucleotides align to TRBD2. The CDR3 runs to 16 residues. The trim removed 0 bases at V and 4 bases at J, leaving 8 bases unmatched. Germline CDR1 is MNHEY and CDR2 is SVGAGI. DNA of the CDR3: TGTGCCAGCAGTTACTCAACTGGGGGGGTTGGAGAGACCCAGTACTTC. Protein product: CASSYSTGGVGETQYF.

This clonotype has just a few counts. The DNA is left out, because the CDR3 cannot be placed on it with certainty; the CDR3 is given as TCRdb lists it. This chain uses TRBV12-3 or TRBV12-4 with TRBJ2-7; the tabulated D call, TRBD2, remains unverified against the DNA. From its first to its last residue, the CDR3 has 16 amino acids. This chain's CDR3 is CASSTSRLAVSYEQYF.

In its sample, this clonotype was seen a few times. CDR3 nucleotide sequence: TGTGCCAGCAGCCAGGGGGGACTAGCGGGAGAAGAGACCCAGTACTTC. Protein sequence: CASSQGGLAGEETQYF. This chain links TRBV4-2 with TRBJ2-5; 14 nucleotides match TRBD2. The CDR3 has 16 amino acids. The V gene end was trimmed by 3 bases and the J gene end by 3 bases; junction bases not matched to a gene: 3. The germline V gene has CDR1 LGHNA and CDR2 YNFKEQ.

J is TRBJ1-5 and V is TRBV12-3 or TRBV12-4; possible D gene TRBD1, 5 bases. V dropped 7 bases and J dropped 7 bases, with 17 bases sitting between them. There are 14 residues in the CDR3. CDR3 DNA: TGTGCCAGCACCCGGGACCCTCGTCGACAGCCCCAGCATTTT. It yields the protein CASTRDPRRQPQHF.

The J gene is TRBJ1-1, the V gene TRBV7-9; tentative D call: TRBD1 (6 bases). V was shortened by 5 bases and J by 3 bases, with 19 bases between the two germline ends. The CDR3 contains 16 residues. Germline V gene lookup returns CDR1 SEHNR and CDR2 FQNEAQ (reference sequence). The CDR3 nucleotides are TGTGCCAGCAGCACCCTAGGGGGGATTCGGGACACTGAAGCTTTCTTT. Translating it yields CASSTLGGIRDTEAFF.

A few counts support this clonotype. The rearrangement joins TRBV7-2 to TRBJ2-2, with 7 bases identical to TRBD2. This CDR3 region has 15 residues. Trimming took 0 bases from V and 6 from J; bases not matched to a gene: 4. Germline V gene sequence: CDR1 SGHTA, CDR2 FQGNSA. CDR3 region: CASSLAATSAGELFF. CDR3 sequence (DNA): TGTGCCAGCAGCTTAGCGGCAACTAGCGCCGGGGAGCTGTTTTTT.

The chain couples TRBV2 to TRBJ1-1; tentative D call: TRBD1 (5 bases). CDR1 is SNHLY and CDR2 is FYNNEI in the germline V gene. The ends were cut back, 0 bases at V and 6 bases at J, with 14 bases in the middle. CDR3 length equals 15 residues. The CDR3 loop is CASSEALHGGSEAFF. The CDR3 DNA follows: TGTGCCAGCAGTGAAGCGCTTCACGGGGGTTCTGAAGCTTTCTTT.

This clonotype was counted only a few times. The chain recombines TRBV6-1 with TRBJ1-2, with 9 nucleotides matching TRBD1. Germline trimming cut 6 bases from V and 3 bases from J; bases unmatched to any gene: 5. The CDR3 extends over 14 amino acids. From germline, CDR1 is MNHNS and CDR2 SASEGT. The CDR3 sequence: CASRTGQGYYGYTF. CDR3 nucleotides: TGTGCCAGCAGGACGGGACAGGGCTACTATGGCTACACCTTC.

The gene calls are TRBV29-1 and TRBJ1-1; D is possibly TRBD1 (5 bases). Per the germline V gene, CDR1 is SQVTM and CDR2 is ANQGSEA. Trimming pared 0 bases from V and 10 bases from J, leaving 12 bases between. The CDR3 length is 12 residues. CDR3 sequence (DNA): TGCAGCGTTGAAGAACAGGCCTCACTAGCTTTCTTT. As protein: CSVEEQASLAFF. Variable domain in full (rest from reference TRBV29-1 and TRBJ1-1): SAVISQKPSRDICQRGTSLTIQCQVDSQVTMMFWYRQQPGQSLTLIATANQGSEATYESGFVIDKFPISRPNLTFSTLTVSNMSPEDSSIYLCSVEEQASLAFFGQGTRLTVV.

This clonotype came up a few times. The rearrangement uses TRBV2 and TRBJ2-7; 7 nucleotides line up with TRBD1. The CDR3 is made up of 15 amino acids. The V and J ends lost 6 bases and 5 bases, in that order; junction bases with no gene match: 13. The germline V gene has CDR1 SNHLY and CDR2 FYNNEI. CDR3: CASSPIGGARNEQYF. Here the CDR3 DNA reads TGTGCCAGCAGCCCCATAGGGGGCGCAAGGAACGAGCAGTACTTC. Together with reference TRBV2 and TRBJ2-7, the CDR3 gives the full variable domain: EPEVTQTPSHQVTQMGQEVILRCVPISNHLYFYWYRQILGQKVEFLVSFYNNEISEKSEIFDDQFSVERPDGSNFTLKIRSTKLEDSAMYFCASSPIGGARNEQYFGPGTRLTVT.

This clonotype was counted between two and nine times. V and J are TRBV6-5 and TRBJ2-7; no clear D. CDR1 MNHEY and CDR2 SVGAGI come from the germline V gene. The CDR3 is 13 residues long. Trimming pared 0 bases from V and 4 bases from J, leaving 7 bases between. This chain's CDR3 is CASSYSSLYEQYF. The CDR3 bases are TGTGCCAGCAGTTACTCGAGTTTATACGAGCAGTACTTC.

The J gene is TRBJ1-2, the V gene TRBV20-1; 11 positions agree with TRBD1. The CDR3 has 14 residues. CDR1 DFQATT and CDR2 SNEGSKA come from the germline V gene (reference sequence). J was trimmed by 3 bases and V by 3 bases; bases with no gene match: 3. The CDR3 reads CSASWDRGYYGYTF. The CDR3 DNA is TGCAGTGCTAGTTGGGACAGGGGGTACTATGGCTACACCTTC.